A selection of T cell receptor beta chains follows, all from one sample in a study of CD8+ T cells in alopecia areata. The repertoire was sequenced with immunoSEQ multiplex PCR; TCRdb's copy has only in-frame clones and lacks some. The table records just under 65,000 clones, 35% to 55% of them present only once. The source material was CD8+ T cells sorted from blood, sampled at approximately week 37, from a patient treated with tofacitinib. These receptors came from a human donor with alopecia areata. CDR3s include the opening cysteine and the closing phenylalanine or tryptophan. The D gene is left open where the match is weak. Clone size, where shown, is once, few, many, or a class for clones that have expanded.

CDR3nt	CDR3aa	abundance	j_gene	d_gene	v_gene
TGTGCCAGCAGCCTTGACAGGGAACTAAGTCAGCCCCAGCATTTT	CASSLDRELSQPQHF	NA	TRBJ1-5	TRBD1	TRBV6-6
TGTGCCAGCAGTGAAGCGAGGACAGGGTCCTACGAGCAGTACTTC	CASSEARTGSYEQYF	NA	TRBJ2-7	TRBD1	TRBV2
TGCGCCAGCAGCCAAGATAGGAGGCTAGCGGGAAAAGATACGCAGTATTTT	CASSQDRRLAGKDTQYF	NA	TRBJ2-3	TRBD2	TRBV4-3
TGCAGCGTTGAGGGGGGTACCGAGGAAAAACTGTTTTTT	CSVEGGTEEKLFF	NA	TRBJ1-4	NA	TRBV29-1
TGTGCCAGCAGCTTAGTAAGATTGATGGAAGAGACCCAGTACTTC	CASSLVRLMEETQYF	NA	TRBJ2-5	NA	TRBV7-9
TGTGCCAGCAGCGCAAGACTGGACCGGGAGACCCAGTACTTC	CASSARLDRETQYF	few	TRBJ2-5	NA	TRBV7-9
TGTGCCAGCACCATTCCGGGACAACAACCCTACGAGCAGTACTTC	CASTIPGQQPYEQYF	NA	TRBJ2-7	NA	TRBV7-9
TGCGCCAGCAGCCATCTAGCGGGAGGGACCTACGAGCAGTACTTC	CASSHLAGGTYEQYF	NA	TRBJ2-7	TRBD2	TRBV4-1
TGTGCCAGCGGAGGGGAGATGAACACTGAAGCTTTCTTT	CASGGEMNTEAFF	NA	TRBJ1-1	NA	TRBV7-9
TGCAGCGTTGAAGAAGGGACAGGGGGCCGAGGAGAGCAGTACTTC	CSVEEGTGGRGEQYF	few	TRBJ2-7	TRBD1	TRBV29-1
TGTGCCAGCAGCCCTAGGACTAGCGGGAGAGATTACGAGCAGTACTTC	CASSPRTSGRDYEQYF	NA	TRBJ2-7	TRBD2	TRBV27
TGTGCCAGCAGCCAGGGACTAGCGGGGGAGGAGACCCAGTACTTC	CASSQGLAGEETQYF	NA	TRBJ2-5	TRBD2	TRBV6-1
TGTGCCAGCAGTTACTCGGTCTACAATGAGCAGTTCTTC	CASSYSVYNEQFF	NA	TRBJ2-1	NA	TRBV6-6
TGTGCCTGGTCCACGGGGGGCGATTCCAGAGGGAACATTCAGTACTTC	CAWSTGGDSRGNIQYF	few	TRBJ2-4	NA	TRBV30
TGCGCCAGCAGCTTTACAGGGGGAGACGAGCAGTACTTC	CASSFTGGDEQYF	NA	TRBJ2-7	TRBD1	TRBV5-1
TGTGCCAGCAGCCAGAGACAGGGTAATCCCTACGAGCAGTACTTC	CASSQRQGNPYEQYF	once	TRBJ2-7	TRBD1	TRBV7-9
TGTGCCAGCAGTTTTGAGGGAAACACCATATATTTT	CASSFEGNTIYF	NA	TRBJ1-3	NA	TRBV28
TGCGCCAGCAGCCAAGATGGGTACACCGGGGAGCTGTTTTTT	CASSQDGYTGELFF	few	TRBJ2-2	NA	TRBV4-3
TGTGCCAGCAGTCCAATCCCAGCTGGGGCCAACGTCCTGACTTTC	CASSPIPAGANVLTF	few	TRBJ2-6	NA	TRBV7-9
TGCGCCAGCAGCTTCGGGGCGGGAAGCTCCTACAATGAGCAGTTCTTC	CASSFGAGSSYNEQFF	NA	TRBJ2-1	NA	TRBV4-1
TGCAGCGTTGGCAAAGCCTACAATGAGCAGTTCTTC	CSVGKAYNEQFF	NA	TRBJ2-1	NA	TRBV29-1
TGTGCCAGCAGCCCCGGGTGGGAGCAGTTCTTC	CASSPGWEQFF	NA	TRBJ2-1	NA	TRBV14
TGTGCCAGCAGTACTAGCGGGGCACAAGAGACCCAGTACTTC	CASSTSGAQETQYF	NA	TRBJ2-5	TRBD2	TRBV2
TGTGCCTGGACCCGTGACGTGAGGCTGCTCGAGCAGTACTTC	CAWTRDVRLLEQYF	few	TRBJ2-7	NA	TRBV30
TGCGCCAGCAGCCAAGATGGAGGAACCACAGATACGCAGTATTTT	CASSQDGGTTDTQYF	few	TRBJ2-3	NA	TRBV4-1
TGCGCCAGCAGCCAAGATAACGGTAGCGGGCTCGAGCAGTACTTC	CASSQDNGSGLEQYF	NA	TRBJ2-7	TRBD2	TRBV4-1
TGTGCCAGCAGTTACTCGAAGACTAGCGGGAGCCCTTCCTTC	CASSYSKTSGSPSF	NA	TRBJ2-7	TRBD2	TRBV6-5
TGCGCCAGCAGAAACGGGGAGACCCAGTACTTC	CASRNGETQYF	NA	TRBJ2-5	NA	TRBV5-1
TGCGCCAGCAGCTTGGGACCCAATGAGCAGTTCTTC	CASSLGPNEQFF	few	TRBJ2-1	NA	TRBV5-1